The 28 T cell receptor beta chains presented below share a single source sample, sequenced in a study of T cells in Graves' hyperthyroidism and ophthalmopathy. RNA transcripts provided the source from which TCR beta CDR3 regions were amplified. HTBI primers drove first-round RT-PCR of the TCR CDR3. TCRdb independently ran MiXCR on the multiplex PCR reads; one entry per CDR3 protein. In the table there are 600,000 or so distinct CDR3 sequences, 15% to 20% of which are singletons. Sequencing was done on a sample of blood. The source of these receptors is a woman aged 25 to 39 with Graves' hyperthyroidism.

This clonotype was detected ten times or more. The CDR3 loop is CASSYRTDYEQYF. The CDR3 coding sequence is TGTGCCAGCAGTTATAGGACCGATTACGAGCAGTACTTC. The V gene is TRBV27, the J gene TRBJ2-7; the D is unclear. The germline gives CDR1 MNHEY, CDR2 SMNVEV (reference sequence). Trimming shortened V by 4 bases and J by 4 bases, and 11 bases separated the two germline ends. The CDR3 has 13 residues.

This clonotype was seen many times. The CDR3 region is CASSLYSLRNTEAFF. Here the CDR3 DNA reads TGTGCCAGCAGTTTATATAGTCTTCGGAACACTGAAGCTTTCTTT. This chain joins TRBV27 and TRBJ1-1; D gene ambiguous. CDR1 and CDR2 (germline): MNHEY, SMNVEV (reference sequence). The CDR3 extends over 15 amino acids. The V end lost 1 base, the J end lost 1 base, and 10 bases lay between the germline ends.

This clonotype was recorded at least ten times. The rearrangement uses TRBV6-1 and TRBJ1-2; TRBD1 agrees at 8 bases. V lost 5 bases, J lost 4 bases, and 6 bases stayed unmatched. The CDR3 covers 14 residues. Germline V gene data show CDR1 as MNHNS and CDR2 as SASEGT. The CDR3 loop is CASSLQGVGYGYTF. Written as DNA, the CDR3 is TGTGCCAGCAGTCTACAGGGGGTCGGCTATGGCTACACCTTC.

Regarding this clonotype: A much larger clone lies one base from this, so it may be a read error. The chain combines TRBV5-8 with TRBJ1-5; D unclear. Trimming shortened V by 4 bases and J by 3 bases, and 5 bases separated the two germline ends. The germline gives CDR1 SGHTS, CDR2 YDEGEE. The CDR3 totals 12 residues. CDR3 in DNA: TGTGCCAGCAGCCGATTCAATCAGCCCCAGCATTTT. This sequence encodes CASSRFNQPQHF.

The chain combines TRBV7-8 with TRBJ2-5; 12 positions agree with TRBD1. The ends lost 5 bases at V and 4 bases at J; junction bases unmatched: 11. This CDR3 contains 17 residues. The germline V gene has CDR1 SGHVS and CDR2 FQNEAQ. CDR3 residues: CASSPRGGQGAGETQYF. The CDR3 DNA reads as TGTGCCAGCAGCCCTAGAGGGGGACAGGGGGCGGGAGAGACCCAGTACTTC.

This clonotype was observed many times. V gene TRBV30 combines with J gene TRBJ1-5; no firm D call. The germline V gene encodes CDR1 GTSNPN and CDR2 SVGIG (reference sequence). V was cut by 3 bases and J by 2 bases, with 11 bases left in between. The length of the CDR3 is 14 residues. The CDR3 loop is CAWSMGIGNQPQHF. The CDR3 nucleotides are TGTGCCTGGAGCATGGGAATCGGCAATCAGCCCCAGCATTTT.

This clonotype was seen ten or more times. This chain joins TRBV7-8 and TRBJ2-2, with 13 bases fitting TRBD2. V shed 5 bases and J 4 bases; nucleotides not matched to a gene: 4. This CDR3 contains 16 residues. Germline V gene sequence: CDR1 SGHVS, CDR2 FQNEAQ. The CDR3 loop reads CASSPGLAGVTGELFF. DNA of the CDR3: TGTGCCAGCAGCCCCGGACTAGCGGGGGTCACCGGGGAGCTGTTTTTT.

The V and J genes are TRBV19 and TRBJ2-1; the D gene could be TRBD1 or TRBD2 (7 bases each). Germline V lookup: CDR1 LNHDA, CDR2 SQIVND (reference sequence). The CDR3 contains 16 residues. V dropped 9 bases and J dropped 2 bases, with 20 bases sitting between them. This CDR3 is CASSYPRGGAYNEQFF. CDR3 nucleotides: TGTGCCAGCAGTTACCCCAGGGGGGGGGCCTACAATGAGCAGTTCTTC. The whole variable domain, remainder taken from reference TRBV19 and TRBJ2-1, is DGGITQSPKYLFRKEGQNVTLSCEQNLNHDAMYWYRQDPGQGLRLIYYSQIVNDFQKGDIAEGYSVSREKKESFPLTVTSAQKNPTAFYLCASSYPRGGAYNEQFFGPGTRLTVL.

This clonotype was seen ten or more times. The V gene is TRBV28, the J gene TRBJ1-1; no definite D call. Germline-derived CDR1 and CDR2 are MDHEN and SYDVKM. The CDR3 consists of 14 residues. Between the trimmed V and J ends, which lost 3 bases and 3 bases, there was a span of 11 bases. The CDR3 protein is CASSLTRKDTEAFF. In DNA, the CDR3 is TGTGCCAGCAGTTTGACCCGGAAGGACACTGAAGCTTTCTTT. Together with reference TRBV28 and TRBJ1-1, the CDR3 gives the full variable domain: DVKVTQSSRYLVKRTGEKVFLECVQDMDHENMFWYRQDPGLGLRLIYFSYDVKMKEKGDIPEGYSVSREKKERFSLILESASTNQTSMYLCASSLTRKDTEAFFGQGTRLTVV.

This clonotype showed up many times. CDR3 loop: CASSQRTSGSPPYNEQFF. DNA of the CDR3: TGTGCCAGCAGTCAAAGGACTAGCGGGAGTCCCCCCTACAATGAGCAGTTCTTC. This chain joins TRBV11-3 and TRBJ2-1, with 13 positions matching TRBD2. The V gene's germline CDR1 is SGHNT and CDR2 YENEEA. Trimming removed 6 bases from V and 2 bases from J; junction bases left unmatched: 10. The CDR3 runs to 18 residues.

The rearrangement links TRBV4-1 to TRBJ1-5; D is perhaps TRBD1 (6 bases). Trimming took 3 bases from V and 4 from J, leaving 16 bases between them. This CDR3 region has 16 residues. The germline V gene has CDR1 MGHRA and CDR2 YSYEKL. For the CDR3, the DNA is TGCGCCAGCAGCCAGGAACGCGGACAGCCGAATCAGCCCCAGCATTTT. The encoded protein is CASSQERGQPNQPQHF.

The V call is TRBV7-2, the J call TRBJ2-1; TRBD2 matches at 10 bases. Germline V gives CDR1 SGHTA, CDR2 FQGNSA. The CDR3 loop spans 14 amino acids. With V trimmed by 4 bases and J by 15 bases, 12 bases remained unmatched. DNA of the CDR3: TGTGCCAGCAGCTCGCGTCGGACTAGCGGCCCTGCGTTCTTC. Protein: CASSSRRTSGPAFF. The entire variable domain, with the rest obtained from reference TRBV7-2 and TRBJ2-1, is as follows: GAGVSQSPSNKVTEKGKDVELRCDPISGHTALYWYRQSLGQGLEFLIYFQGNSAPDKSGLPSDRFSAERTGGSVSTLTIQRTQQEDSAVYLCASSSRRTSGPAFFGPGTRLTVL.

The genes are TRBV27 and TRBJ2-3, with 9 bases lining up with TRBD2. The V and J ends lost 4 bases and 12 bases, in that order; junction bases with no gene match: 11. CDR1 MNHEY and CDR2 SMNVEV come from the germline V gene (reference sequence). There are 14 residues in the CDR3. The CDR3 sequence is CASSSAFSGSPQYF. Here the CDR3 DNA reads TGTGCCAGCAGTTCAGCCTTTAGCGGGAGCCCCCAGTATTTT.

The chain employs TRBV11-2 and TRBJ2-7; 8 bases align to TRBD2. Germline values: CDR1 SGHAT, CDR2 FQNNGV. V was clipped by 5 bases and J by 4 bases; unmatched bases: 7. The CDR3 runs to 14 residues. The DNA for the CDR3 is TGTGCCAGCAGCAAAGGACTAGCAGTTTACGAGCAGTACTTC. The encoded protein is CASSKGLAVYEQYF.

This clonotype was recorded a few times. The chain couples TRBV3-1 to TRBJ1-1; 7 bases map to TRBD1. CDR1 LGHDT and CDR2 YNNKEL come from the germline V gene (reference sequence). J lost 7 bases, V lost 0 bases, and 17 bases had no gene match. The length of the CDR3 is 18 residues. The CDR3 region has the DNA TGTGCCAGCAGCCAAGATTATCGGCAGGGGGTTCTTGGGGTTGAAGCTTTCTTT. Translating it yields CASSQDYRQGVLGVEAFF.

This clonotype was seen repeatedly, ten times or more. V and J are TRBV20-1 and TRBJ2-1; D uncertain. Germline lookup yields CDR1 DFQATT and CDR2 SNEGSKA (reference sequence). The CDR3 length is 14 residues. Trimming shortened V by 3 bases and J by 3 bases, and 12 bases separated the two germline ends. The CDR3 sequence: CSASPVFGYNEQFF. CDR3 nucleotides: TGCAGTGCTAGCCCGGTCTTTGGCTACAATGAGCAGTTCTTC.

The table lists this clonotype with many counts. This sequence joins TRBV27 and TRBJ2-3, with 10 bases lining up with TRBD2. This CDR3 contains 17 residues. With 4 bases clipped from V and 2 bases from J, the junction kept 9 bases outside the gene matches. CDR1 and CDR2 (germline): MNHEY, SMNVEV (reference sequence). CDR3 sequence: CASSSLSSGGTTDTQYF. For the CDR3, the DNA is TGTGCCAGCAGTTCCCTCTCTAGCGGGGGCACCACAGATACGCAGTATTTT.

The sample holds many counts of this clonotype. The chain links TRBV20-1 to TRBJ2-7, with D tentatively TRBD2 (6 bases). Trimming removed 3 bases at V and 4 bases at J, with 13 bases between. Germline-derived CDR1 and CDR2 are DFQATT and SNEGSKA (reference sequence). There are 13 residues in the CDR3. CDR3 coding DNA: TGCAGTGCTAGCCGGGACTTCAGATACGAGCAGTACTTC. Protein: CSASRDFRYEQYF.

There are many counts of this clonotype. DNA for the CDR3: TGTGCCAGCAGTTGGCTAGTCAATGAGCAGTTCTTC. As protein: CASSWLVNEQFF. V and J are TRBV6-2 or TRBV6-3 and TRBJ2-1; unclear D gene. V lost 4 bases and J lost 6, with 7 bases in between. Germline V gene sequence: CDR1 MNHEY, CDR2 SVGEGT. This CDR3 contains 12 residues.

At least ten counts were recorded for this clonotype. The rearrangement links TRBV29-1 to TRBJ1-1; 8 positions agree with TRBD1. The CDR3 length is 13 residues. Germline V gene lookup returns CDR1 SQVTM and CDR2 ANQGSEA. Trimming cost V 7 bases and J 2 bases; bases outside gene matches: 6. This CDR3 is CSGTGQVNTEAFF. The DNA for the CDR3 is TGCAGCGGGACGGGACAGGTTAACACTGAAGCTTTCTTT.

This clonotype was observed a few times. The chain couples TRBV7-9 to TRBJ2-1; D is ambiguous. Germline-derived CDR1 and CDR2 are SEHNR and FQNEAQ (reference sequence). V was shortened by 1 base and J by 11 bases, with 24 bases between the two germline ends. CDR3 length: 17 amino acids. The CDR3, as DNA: TGTGCCAGCAGCTTAGGGGTTATCCCTCTCGATACAGATAAGCAGTTCTTC. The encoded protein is CASSLGVIPLDTDKQFF.

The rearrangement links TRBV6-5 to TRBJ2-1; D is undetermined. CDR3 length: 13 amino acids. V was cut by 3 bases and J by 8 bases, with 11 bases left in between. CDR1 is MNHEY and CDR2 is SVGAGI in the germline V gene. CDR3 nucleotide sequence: TGTGCCAGCAGTTATTCTGAGTGGGATGAGCAGTTCTTC. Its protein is CASSYSEWDEQFF.

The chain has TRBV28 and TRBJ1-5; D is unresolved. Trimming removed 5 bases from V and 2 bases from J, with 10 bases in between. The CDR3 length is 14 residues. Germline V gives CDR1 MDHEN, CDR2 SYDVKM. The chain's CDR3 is CASSIPKGNQPQHF. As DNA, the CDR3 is TGTGCCAGCAGTATCCCGAAGGGCAATCAGCCCCAGCATTTT.

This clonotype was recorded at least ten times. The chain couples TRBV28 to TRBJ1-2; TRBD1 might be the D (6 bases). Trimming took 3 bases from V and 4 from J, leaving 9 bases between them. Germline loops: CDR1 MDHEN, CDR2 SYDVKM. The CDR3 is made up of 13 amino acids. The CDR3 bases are TGTGCCAGCAGTTTTCGGGGGGCCTATGGCTACACCTTC. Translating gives CASSFRGAYGYTF.

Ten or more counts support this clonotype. In DNA form, the CDR3 reads TGTGCCAGCGGGGAGCGGGAGATCTACAATGAGCAGTTCTTC. Translated: CASGEREIYNEQFF. The chain couples TRBV2 to TRBJ2-1; 8 nucleotides agree with TRBD2. Unmatched junction bases numbered 6, after V lost 8 bases and J lost 3 bases. Per the germline V gene, CDR1 is SNHLY and CDR2 is FYNNEI. The CDR3 length is 14 residues.

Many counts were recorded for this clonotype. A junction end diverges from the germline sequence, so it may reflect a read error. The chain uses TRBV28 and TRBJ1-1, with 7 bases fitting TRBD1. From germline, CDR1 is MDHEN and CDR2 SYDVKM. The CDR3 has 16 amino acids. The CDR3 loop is CASSLWAGGMNTEAFF. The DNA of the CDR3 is TGTGCCAGCAGCTTATGGGCAGGGGGGATGAACACTGAAGCTTTCTTT.

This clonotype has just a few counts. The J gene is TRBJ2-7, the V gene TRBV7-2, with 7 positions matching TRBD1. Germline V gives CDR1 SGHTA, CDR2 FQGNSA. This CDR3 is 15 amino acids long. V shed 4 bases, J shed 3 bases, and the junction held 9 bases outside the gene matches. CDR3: CASSSTGTGLYEQYF. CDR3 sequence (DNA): TGTGCCAGCAGCTCGACAGGGACCGGACTCTACGAGCAGTACTTC.

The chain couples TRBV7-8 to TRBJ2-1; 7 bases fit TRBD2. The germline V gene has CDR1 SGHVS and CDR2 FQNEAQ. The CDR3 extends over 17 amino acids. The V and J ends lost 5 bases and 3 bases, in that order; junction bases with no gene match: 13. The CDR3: CASSQMEAGVNYNEQFF. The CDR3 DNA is TGTGCCAGCAGCCAGATGGAGGCGGGAGTCAACTACAATGAGCAGTTCTTC.